A single T cell receptor beta chain is shown here with its context. What this receptor recognizes is not known. Per-base qualities were not stored, and no clone one base away is much larger. The CDR3 holds 17 amino acids from the cysteine to the phenylalanine. CDR3 DNA only is kept here, 51 bases in frame from base 1. CDR1 and CDR2, looked up from the germline V gene (reference sequence), are SGHNT and YYREEE. Cut back by 1 base and 4 bases, the V and J ends lie 20 bases apart. These data originate in a study of T cell responses to AZD1222 COVID-19 vaccine (dated by TCRdb to the early 2020s). Regarding the complete study: TCR sequencing covered fewer than 250 trial participants: about 210 given two doses of AZD1222 and around 26 given two doses of MenACWY control vaccine. Trial participants were enrolled by age into subgroups of 18-55, 56-69 and 70-plus years, and about 150, 27 and 61 TCR-sequenced participants, respectively, were included in these subgroups.

On the study overall, not on this receptor specifically: Epitopes outside the regions mutated in the B.1.351 and B.1.1.7 variants were reportedly recognized by nearly half of the unique spike-specific TCRs. In the small 56-69-year group, the increase in depth fell short of significance, most likely because of low power. Participants were mostly white British, with more females than males. The authors suggested clonal diversity may have been underestimated. CD4 TCRs associated with the vaccine covered the entire spike protein, and the dominant responses were in regions 160-218 and 743-854. Because no samples from the day 14 peak response were available, repertoires could be characterized only after the peak T cell response. After two AZD1222 doses, both the breadth and the depth of spike-specific TCRs were significantly higher than at day 0 and than in MenACWY recipients. Conclusions about previously exposed vaccinees are limited, since just 6 or 7 AZD1222 recipients were seropositive for SARS-CoV-2 at baseline.

The CDR3 regions of human TCRbeta chains were analyzed by immunosequencing. The study's own analysis went as follows. Repertoire TCRs were matched against a reference library of SARS-CoV-2-specific TCRs generated with the MIRA antigen-specificity platform. Breadth was defined as the fraction of unique TCRs that were SARS-CoV-2-associated. Depth was defined as the fraction of total T cells that were SARS-CoV-2-associated. Each spike-specific TCR was assigned to its reactive spike region and to a CD4 or CD8 class using the MIRA data. Log10-transformed breadth and depth values were compared by one-way ANOVA with Sidak's multiple comparisons tests. TCRdb retrieved this table from immuneACCESS and kept in-frame rearrangements only. Not all clones are present; in checked studies, unresolved V genes account for under half, and no reason is known for the remainder. V and J calls and clone size are given by that table; D and trimming were obtained from the DNA. For this sample there are some 150,000 clones; about 87% appear just once. Clones ranked in the top ten supply about a tenth of the sample.

The time point label, as the study defines it: about 28 days (+/-7) after the second vaccine dose. Because spike-specific TCR depth and breadth did not differ between the two schedules, AZD1222 recipients who got a second dose at roughly 4 weeks were pooled with those who got a second dose at roughly 12 weeks. The vaccinee samples were drawn from two UK trials, COV001 and COV002, one of which was a single-blind randomized controlled phase 2/3 trial testing AZD1222 (ChAdOx1 nCoV-19) in healthy adults. For TCRbeta chain sequencing, PBMC samples were collected from trial participants at day 0 and at day 28 after the second dose.

Sequenced material: peripheral blood, taken 28 days after the second AZD1222 dose. The rearranged segments are TRBV5-4 and TRBJ2-5, and TRBD1 may be the D gene, going by 5 matching bases. The receptor comes from an adult who received the AZD1222 COVID-19 vaccine. The DNA is as follows: TGTGCCAGCAGCTTGCTCGGGCAGGGTGCAATCAGAGAGACCCAGTACTTC. This sequence encodes CASSLLGQGAIRETQYF.